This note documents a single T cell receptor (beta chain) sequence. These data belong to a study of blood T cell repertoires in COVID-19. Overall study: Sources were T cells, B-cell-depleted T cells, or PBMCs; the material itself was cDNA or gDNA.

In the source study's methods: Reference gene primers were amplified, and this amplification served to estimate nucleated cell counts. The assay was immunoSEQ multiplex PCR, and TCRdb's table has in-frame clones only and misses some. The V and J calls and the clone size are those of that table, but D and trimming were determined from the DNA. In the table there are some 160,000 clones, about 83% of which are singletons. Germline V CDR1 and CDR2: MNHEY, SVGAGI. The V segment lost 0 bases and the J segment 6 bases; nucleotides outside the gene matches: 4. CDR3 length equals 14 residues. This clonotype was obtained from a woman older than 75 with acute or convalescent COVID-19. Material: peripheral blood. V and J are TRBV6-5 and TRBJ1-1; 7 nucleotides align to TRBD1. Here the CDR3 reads CASSYSTGFPEAFF. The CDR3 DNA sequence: TGTGCCAGCAGTTACTCGACAGGGTTTCCTGAAGCTTTCTTT.